This TCR beta chain was sequenced in a study of molecular identifiers for immune sequencing clone quantification. The CDR3 runs to 19 residues. V shed 3 bases and J shed 5 bases, with 26 bases lying between them. The germline gives CDR1 LGHNA, CDR2 YSLEER. This clonotype appeared a few times. For naive CD8 T cells, sorting used the CD8+CD4-CCR7+CD45RA+ phenotype. TCRdb re-analysed the PCR reads in MiXCR, keeping a single row per CDR3 protein. Here the sample spans over 300,000 distinct CDR3 sequences, roughly 23% being singletons. The chain couples TRBV4-3 to TRBJ1-5; D unclear. The source is a human donor in good health. Some libraries in this study had Jurkat cell RNA spiked in. The sample taken for sequencing was naive CD8+ T cells from blood, with Jurkat cell RNA spiked in. Subset reported: FACS-sorted CD8+CD4-CCR7+CD45RA+ naive T cells. CDR3 sequence (DNA): TGCGCCAGCAGCCACCACTTCTCGCTGGAGATGCCCTCCCATCAGCCCCAGCATTTT. Amino acids: CASSHHFSLEMPSHQPQHF.